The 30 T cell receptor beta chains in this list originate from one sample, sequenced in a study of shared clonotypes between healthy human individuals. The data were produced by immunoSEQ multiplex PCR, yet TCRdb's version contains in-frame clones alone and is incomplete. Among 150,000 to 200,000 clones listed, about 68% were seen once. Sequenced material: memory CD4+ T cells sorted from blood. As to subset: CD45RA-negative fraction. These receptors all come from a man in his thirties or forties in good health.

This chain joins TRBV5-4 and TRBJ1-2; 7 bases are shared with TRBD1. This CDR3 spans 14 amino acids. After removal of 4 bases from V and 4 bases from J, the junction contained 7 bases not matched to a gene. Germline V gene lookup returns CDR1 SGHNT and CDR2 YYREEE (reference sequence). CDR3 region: CASSPGQETYGYTF. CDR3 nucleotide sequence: TGTGCCAGCAGCCCCGGACAGGAGACCTATGGCTACACCTTC.

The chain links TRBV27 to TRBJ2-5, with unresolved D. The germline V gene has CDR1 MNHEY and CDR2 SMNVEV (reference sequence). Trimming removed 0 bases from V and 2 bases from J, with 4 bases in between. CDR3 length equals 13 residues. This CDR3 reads CASSLSSQETQYF. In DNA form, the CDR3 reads TGTGCCAGCAGTTTATCCTCACAAGAGACCCAGTACTTC.

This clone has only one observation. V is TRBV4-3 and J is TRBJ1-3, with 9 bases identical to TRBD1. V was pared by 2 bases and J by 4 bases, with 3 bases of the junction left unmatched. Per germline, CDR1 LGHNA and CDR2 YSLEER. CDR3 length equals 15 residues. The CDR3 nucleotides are TGCGCCAGCAGCCAAAACAGGGGGCCGGGAAACACCATATATTTT. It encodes CASSQNRGPGNTIYF.

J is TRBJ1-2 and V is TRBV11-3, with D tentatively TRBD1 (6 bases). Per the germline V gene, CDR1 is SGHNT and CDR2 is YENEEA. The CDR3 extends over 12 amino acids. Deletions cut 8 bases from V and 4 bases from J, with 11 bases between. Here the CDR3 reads CASSQGAYGYTF. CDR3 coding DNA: TGTGCCAGCTCACAGGGTGCCTATGGCTACACCTTC.

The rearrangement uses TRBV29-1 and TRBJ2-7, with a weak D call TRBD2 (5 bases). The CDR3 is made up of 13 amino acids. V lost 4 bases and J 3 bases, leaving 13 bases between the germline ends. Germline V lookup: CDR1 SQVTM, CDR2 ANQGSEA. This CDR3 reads CSVGGHPGYEQYF. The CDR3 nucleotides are TGCAGCGTTGGCGGGCATCCCGGCTACGAGCAGTACTTC.

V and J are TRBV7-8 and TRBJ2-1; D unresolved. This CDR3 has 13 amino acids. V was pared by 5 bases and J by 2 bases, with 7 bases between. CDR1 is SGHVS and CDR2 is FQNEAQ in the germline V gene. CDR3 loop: CASSLGTYNEQFF. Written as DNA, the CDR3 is TGTGCCAGCAGCCTAGGAACCTACAATGAGCAGTTCTTC. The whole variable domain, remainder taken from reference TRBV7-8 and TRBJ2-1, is GAGVSQSPRYKVAKRGQDVALRCDPISGHVSLFWYQQALGQGPEFLTYFQNEAQLDKSGLPSDRFFAERPEGSVSTLKIQRTQQEDSAVYLCASSLGTYNEQFFGPGTRLTVL.

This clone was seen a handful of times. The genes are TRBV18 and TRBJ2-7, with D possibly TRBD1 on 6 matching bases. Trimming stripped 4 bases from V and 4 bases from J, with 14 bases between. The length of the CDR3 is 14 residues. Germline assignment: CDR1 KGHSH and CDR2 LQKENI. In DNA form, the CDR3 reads TGTGCCAGCTCACTTGCGCAGGGGAGTTACGAGCAGTACTTC. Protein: CASSLAQGSYEQYF.

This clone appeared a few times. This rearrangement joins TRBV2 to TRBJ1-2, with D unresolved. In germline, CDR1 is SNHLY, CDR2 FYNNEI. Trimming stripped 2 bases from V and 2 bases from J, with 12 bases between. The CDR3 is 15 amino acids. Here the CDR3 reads CASSEQKVWNYGYTF. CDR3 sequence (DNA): TGTGCCAGCAGTGAACAAAAGGTGTGGAACTATGGCTACACCTTC.

The CDR3, as DNA: TGTGCCAGCAGTCGCGGGAACGCCTACAATGAGCAGTTCTTC. Translation: CASSRGNAYNEQFF. V gene TRBV6-1 combines with J gene TRBJ2-1, with D maybe TRBD2 (6 bases). The CDR3 has 14 residues. CDR1 is MNHNS and CDR2 is SASEGT in the germline V gene. Trimming pared 5 bases from V and 2 bases from J, leaving 10 bases between.

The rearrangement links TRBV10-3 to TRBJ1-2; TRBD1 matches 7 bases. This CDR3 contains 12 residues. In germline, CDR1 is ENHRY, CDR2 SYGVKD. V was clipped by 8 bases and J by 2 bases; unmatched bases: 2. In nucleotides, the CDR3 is TGTGCCATCCCGGGACAGAACTATGGCTACACCTTC. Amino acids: CAIPGQNYGYTF.

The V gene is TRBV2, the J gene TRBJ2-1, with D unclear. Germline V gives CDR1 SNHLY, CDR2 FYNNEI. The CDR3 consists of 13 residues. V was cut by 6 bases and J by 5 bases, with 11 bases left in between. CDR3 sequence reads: CASRIGMDNEQFF. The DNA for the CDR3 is TGTGCCAGCAGAATCGGCATGGACAATGAGCAGTTCTTC.

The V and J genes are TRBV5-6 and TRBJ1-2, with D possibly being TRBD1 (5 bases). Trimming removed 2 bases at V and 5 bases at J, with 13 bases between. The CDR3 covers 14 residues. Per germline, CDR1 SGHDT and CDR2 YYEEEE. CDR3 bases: TGTGCCAGCAGCTTTTACGGGGGGTCATATGGCTACACCTTC. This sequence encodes CASSFYGGSYGYTF.

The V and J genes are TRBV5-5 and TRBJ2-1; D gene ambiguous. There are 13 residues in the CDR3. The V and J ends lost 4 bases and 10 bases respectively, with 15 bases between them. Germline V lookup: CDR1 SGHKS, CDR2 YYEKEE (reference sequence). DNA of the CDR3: TGTGCCAGCAGCGGTCAAACAGTTTACGAGCAGTTCTTC. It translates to CASSGQTVYEQFF.

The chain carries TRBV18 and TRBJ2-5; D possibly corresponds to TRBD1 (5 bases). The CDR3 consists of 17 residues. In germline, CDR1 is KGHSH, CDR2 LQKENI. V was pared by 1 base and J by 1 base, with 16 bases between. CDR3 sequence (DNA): TGTGCCAGCTCACCACTATCCCGGACACGAACCCAAGAGACCCAGTACTTC. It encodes CASSPLSRTRTQETQYF.

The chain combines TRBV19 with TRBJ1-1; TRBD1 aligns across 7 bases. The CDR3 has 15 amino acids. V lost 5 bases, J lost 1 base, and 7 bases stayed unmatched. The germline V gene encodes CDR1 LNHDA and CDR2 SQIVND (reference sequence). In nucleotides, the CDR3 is TGTGCCAGTAGTCCCCCGACAGGGAGGAACACTGAAGCTTTCTTT. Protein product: CASSPPTGRNTEAFF.

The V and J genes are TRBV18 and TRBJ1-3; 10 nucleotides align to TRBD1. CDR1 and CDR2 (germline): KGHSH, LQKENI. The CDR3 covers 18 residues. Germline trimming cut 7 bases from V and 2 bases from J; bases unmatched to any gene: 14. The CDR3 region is CASFPLTGGFVAGNTIYF. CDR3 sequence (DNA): TGTGCCAGCTTCCCCCTGACAGGGGGCTTTGTTGCTGGAAACACCATATATTTT.

DNA for the CDR3: TGTGCCAGCAGCGTCGACCGGCCACTAGCGGGAGGGGATACGCAGTATTTT. Translated: CASSVDRPLAGGDTQYF. The J gene is TRBJ2-3, the V gene TRBV7-2, with 13 positions matching TRBD2. Germline V gives CDR1 SGHTA, CDR2 FQGNSA. Trimming removed 5 bases from V and 6 bases from J; junction bases left unmatched: 11. The CDR3 has 17 residues.

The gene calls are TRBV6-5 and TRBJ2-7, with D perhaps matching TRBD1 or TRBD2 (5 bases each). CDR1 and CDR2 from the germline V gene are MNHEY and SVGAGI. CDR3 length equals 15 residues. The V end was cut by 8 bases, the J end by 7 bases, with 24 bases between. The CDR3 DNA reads TGTGCCAGCTCCAGACAGTCGGGGTTCGCTAGAGAGCAGTACTTC. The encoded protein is CASSRQSGFAREQYF.

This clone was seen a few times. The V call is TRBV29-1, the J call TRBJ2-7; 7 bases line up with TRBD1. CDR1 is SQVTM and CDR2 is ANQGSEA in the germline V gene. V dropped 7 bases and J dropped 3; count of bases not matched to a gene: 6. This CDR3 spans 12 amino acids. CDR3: CSARDSIYEQYF. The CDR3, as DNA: TGCAGCGCCCGGGACAGCATCTACGAGCAGTACTTC.

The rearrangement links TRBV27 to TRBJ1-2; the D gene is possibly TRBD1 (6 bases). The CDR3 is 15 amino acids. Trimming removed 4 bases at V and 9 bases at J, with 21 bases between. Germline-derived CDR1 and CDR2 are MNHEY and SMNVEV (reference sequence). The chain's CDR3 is CASSWSGTPRESYTF. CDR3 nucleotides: TGTGCCAGCAGTTGGTCCGGGACACCCCGGGAGAGCTACACCTTC.

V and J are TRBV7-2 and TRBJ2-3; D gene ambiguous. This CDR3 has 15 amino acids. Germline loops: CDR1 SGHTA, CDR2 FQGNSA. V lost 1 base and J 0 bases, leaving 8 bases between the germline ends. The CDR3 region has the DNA TGTGCCAGCAGCTTAGAAGGCAGGAGCACAGATACGCAGTATTTT. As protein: CASSLEGRSTDTQYF. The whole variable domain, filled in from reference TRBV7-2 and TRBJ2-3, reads GAGVSQSPSNKVTEKGKDVELRCDPISGHTALYWYRQSLGQGLEFLIYFQGNSAPDKSGLPSDRFSAERTGGSVSTLTIQRTQQEDSAVYLCASSLEGRSTDTQYFGPGTRLTVL.

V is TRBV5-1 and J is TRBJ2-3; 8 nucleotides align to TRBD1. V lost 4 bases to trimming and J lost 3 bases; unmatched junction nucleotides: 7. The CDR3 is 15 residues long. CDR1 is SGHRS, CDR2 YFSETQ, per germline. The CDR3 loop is CASSHQGAVTDTQYF. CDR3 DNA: TGCGCCAGCAGCCACCAGGGGGCGGTAACAGATACGCAGTATTTT.

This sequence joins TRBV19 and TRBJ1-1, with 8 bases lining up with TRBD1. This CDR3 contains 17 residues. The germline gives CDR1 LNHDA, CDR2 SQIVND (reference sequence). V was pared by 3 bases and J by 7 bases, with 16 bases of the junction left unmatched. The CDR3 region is CASSISGQGLLKGEAFF. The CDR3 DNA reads TGTGCCAGTAGTATTTCCGGACAGGGTTTATTAAAGGGTGAAGCTTTCTTT. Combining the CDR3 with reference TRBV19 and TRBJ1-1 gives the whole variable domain DGGITQSPKYLFRKEGQNVTLSCEQNLNHDAMYWYRQDPGQGLRLIYYSQIVNDFQKGDIAEGYSVSREKKESFPLTVTSAQKNPTAFYLCASSISGQGLLKGEAFFGQGTRLTVV.

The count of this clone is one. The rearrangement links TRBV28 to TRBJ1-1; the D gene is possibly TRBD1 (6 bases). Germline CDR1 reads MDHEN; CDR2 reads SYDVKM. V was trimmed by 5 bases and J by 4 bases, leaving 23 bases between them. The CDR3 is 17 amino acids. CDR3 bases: TGTGCCAGCAGTCCATACTACGCCTCACAGGGTGGCACTGAAGCTTTCTTT. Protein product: CASSPYYASQGGTEAFF.

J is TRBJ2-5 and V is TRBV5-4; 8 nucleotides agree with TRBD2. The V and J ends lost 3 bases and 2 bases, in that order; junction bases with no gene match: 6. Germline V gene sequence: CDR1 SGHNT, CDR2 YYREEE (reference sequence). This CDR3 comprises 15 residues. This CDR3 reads CASSWPGTRQETQYF. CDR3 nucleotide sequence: TGTGCCAGCAGCTGGCCCGGGACTAGGCAAGAGACCCAGTACTTC.

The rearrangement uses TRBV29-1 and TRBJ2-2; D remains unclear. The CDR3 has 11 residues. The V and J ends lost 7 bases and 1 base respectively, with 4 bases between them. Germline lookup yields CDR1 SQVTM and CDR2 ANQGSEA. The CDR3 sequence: CSALNTGELFF. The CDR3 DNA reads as TGCAGCGCCCTGAACACCGGGGAGCTGTTTTTT.

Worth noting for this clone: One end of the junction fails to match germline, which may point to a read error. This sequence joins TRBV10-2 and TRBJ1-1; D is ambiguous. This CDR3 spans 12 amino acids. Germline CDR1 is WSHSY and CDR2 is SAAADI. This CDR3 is CASSESAREGFF. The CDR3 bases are TGCGCCAGCAGTGAGTCGGCAAGAGAAGGTTTCTTT.

The CDR3 reads CASSFAPNTGELFF. The CDR3 DNA is TGTGCCAGCAGCTTTGCGCCGAACACCGGGGAGCTGTTTTTT. V usage is TRBV5-5 and J usage is TRBJ2-2; D uncertain. The V gene lost 2 bases and the J gene lost 0 bases, with 5 bases spanning the gap. This CDR3 is 14 amino acids long. Germline V lookup: CDR1 SGHKS, CDR2 YYEKEE (reference sequence).

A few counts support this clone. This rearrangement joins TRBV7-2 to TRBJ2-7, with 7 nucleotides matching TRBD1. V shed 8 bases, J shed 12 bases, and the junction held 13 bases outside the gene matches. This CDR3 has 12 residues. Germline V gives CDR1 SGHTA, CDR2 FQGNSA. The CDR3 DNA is TGTGCCAGCTCAGACACGGACAGGCGCCGGTACTTC. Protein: CASSDTDRRRYF.

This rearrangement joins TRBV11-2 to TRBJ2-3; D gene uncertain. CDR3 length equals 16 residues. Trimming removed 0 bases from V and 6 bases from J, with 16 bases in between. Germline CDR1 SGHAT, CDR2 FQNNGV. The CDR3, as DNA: TGTGCCAGCAGCTTAGAATCCAGGCTGGACCGGGATACGCAGTATTTT. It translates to CASSLESRLDRDTQYF.